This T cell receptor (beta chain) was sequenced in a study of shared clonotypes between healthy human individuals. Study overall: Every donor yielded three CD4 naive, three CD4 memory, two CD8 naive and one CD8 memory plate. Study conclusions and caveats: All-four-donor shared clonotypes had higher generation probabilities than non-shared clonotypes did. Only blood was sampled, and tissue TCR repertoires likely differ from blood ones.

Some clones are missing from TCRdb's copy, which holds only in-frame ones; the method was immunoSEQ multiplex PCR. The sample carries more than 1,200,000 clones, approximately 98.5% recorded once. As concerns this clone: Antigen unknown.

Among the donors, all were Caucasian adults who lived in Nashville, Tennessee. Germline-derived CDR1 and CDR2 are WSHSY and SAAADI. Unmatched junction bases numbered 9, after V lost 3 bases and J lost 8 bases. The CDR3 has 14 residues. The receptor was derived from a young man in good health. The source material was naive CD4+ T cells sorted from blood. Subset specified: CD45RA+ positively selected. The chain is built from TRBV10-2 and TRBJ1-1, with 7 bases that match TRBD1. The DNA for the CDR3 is TGCGCCAGCAGTGAAAGGACAGGAGGACCCGAAGCTTTCTTT. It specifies CASSERTGGPEAFF.